These 21 T cell receptor beta chains were all obtained from the same sample, sequenced in a study of OX40 agonist ivuxolimab in advanced cancers. The data were produced by immunoSEQ multiplex PCR, yet TCRdb's version contains in-frame clones alone and is incomplete. This sample has 60,000 to 75,000 clones, with around 93% found just once. The sequenced sample was CD4+ or CD8+ T cells sorted from blood, obtained in a trial of the OX40 agonist ivuxolimab. Receptors originate from an adult with an advanced solid tumor such as melanoma, head and neck, liver or kidney cancer.

J is TRBJ2-3 and V is TRBV9, with a possible D match to TRBD1 (6 bases). Germline V gene data show CDR1 as SGDLS and CDR2 as YYNGEE. V lost 0 bases to trimming and J lost 1 base, with 12 bases between them. CDR3 length: 16 residues. In nucleotides, the CDR3 is TGTGCCAGCAGCGTAGTTCAGGGGCATGGCACAGATACGCAGTATTTT. Protein sequence: CASSVVQGHGTDTQYF.

V gene TRBV28 combines with J gene TRBJ2-7, with a weak D call TRBD1 (5 bases). V shed 11 bases and J shed 1 base, with 12 bases lying between them. There are 12 residues in the CDR3. Germline CDR1 reads MDHEN; CDR2 reads SYDVKM. Written as DNA, the CDR3 is TGTGCCGCTCAGGGTGAATCCTACGAGCAGTACTTC. Its protein is CAAQGESYEQYF.

The gene calls are TRBV19 and TRBJ2-7, with D perhaps TRBD2 (6 bases). V was clipped by 5 bases and J by 6 bases, with 20 bases between them. This CDR3 has 15 amino acids. Per the germline V gene, CDR1 is LNHDA and CDR2 is SQIVND (reference sequence). CDR3 sequence (DNA): TGTGCCAGTAGTTTCGCGGGATGGGGGACTGGCGAGCAGTACTTC. It is translated as CASSFAGWGTGEQYF.

With regard to this clone: The identical CDR3 is also encoded by other nucleotide sequences in the sample. The V and J genes are TRBV9 and TRBJ2-1, with D possibly matching TRBD2 (5 bases). Looked up from germline, CDR1 is SGDLS and CDR2 is YYNGEE. The CDR3 spans 15 residues. Deletions cut 0 bases from V and 0 bases from J, with 7 bases between. CDR3 amino acids: CASSVVSGSYNEQFF. The DNA for the CDR3 is TGTGCCAGCAGCGTAGTCAGCGGCTCCTACAATGAGCAGTTCTTC. Looking up the rest from reference TRBV9 and TRBJ2-1 gives the full variable domain: DSGVTQTPKHLITATGQRVTLRCSPRSGDLSVYWYQQSLDQGLQFLIQYYNGEERAKGNILERFSAQQFPDLHSELNLSSLELGDSALYFCASSVVSGSYNEQFFGPGTRLTVL.

In the case of this clone: This likely came from a read error, as a far larger clone is one base away. V usage is TRBV6-6 and J usage is TRBJ2-7; maybe TRBD2 (6 bases). V was trimmed by 7 bases and J by 5 bases, leaving 15 bases between them. The CDR3 consists of 13 residues. CDR1 is MNHNY and CDR2 is SVGAGI in the germline V gene (reference sequence). CDR3 in amino acids: CASKGGEDHEQYF. CDR3 DNA: TGTGCCAGCAAAGGAGGGGAGGATCACGAGCAGTACTTC.

J is TRBJ1-4 and V is TRBV19; D may be TRBD1 (5 bases). The CDR3 length is 15 residues. V shed 2 bases and J shed 6 bases, with 13 bases lying between them. Per germline, CDR1 LNHDA and CDR2 SQIVND (reference sequence). The CDR3 here is CASSIYSDIHEKLFF. DNA of the CDR3: TGTGCCAGTAGTATATATTCGGACATCCATGAAAAACTGTTTTTT.

V usage is TRBV7-3 and J usage is TRBJ2-2; weak D call: TRBD1 (6 bases). The CDR3 spans 16 residues. Trimming shortened V by 2 bases and J by 7 bases, and 17 bases separated the two germline ends. The germline V gene encodes CDR1 SGHTA and CDR2 FQGTGA. The CDR3 sequence: CASSLSGTPGVGELFF. DNA for the CDR3: TGTGCCAGCAGCTTATCAGGGACACCTGGAGTCGGGGAGCTGTTTTTT.

The chain couples TRBV5-1 to TRBJ2-3; no clear D. This CDR3 is 15 amino acids long. CDR1 and CDR2 from the germline V gene are SGHRS and YFSETQ. The V and J ends lost 1 base and 1 base respectively, with 10 bases between them. CDR3 nucleotide sequence: TGCGCCAGCAGCTTGTACGGAGACCGCACAGATACGCAGTATTTT. Translation: CASSLYGDRTDTQYF.

V is TRBV6-5 and J is TRBJ2-5, with TRBD2 matching over 8 bases. CDR1 and CDR2 from the germline V gene are MNHEY and SVGAGI. The V and J ends lost 4 bases and 4 bases, in that order; junction bases with no gene match: 5. This CDR3 contains 14 residues. This chain's CDR3 is CASSWGLVGETQYF. The DNA of the CDR3 is TGTGCCAGCAGTTGGGGACTAGTTGGAGAGACCCAGTACTTC.

The chain links TRBV9 to TRBJ2-2; 8 bases align to TRBD1. Germline assignment: CDR1 SGDLS and CDR2 YYNGEE. The CDR3 has 16 residues. Trimming at V came to 3 bases and at J to 5 bases, leaving 9 bases not matched to a gene. As DNA, the CDR3 is TGTGCCAGCAGCGACATACAGGGGGATTCAACCGGGGAGCTGTTTTTT. Its protein product is CASSDIQGDSTGELFF. Full variable domain (outside the CDR3, taken from reference TRBV9 and TRBJ2-2): DSGVTQTPKHLITATGQRVTLRCSPRSGDLSVYWYQQSLDQGLQFLIQYYNGEERAKGNILERFSAQQFPDLHSELNLSSLELGDSALYFCASSDIQGDSTGELFFGEGSRLTVL.

The CDR3 sequence: CASSLGETGSGWQPQHF. The CDR3 region has the DNA TGTGCCAGCAGCTTGGGGGAGACAGGGTCCGGATGGCAGCCCCAGCATTTT. The chain joins TRBV5-6 to TRBJ1-5; 7 nucleotides agree with TRBD1. The germline gives CDR1 SGHDT, CDR2 YYEEEE. With V trimmed by 0 bases and J by 7 bases, 13 bases remained unmatched. This CDR3 comprises 17 residues.

The chain joins TRBV7-9 to TRBJ2-7; TRBD1 aligns across 7 bases. V shed 10 bases, J shed 1 base, and the junction held 7 bases outside the gene matches. Germline CDR1 and CDR2: SEHNR and FQNEAQ (reference sequence). This CDR3 contains 13 residues. In DNA, the CDR3 is TGTGCCACCACGGGGACAGCATCCTACGAGCAGTACTTC. Translated, it gives CATTGTASYEQYF.

V and J are TRBV20-1 and TRBJ1-1, with 7 bases lining up with TRBD1. CDR3 length: 11 residues. CDR1 is DFQATT, CDR2 SNEGSKA, per germline (reference sequence). Losses at the gene ends were 6 bases for V and 6 bases for J; bases not matched to a gene: 4. DNA of the CDR3: TGCAGTGCACGGACAGGTGCTGAAGCTTTCTTT. Translation: CSARTGAEAFF.

The chain carries TRBV11-1 and TRBJ2-1; D unclear. CDR1 is SGHAT, CDR2 FQDESV, per germline (reference sequence). This CDR3 spans 16 amino acids. The V end lost 7 bases, the J end lost 0 bases, and 16 bases lay between the germline ends. CDR3: CASNSLDVSSYNEQFF. In nucleotides, the CDR3 is TGTGCCAGCAACTCACTTGACGTGAGCTCCTACAATGAGCAGTTCTTC. Full variable domain (rest looked up from reference TRBV11-1 and TRBJ2-1): EAEVAQSPRYKITEKSQAVAFWCDPISGHATLYWYRQILGQGPELLVQFQDESVVDDSQLPKDRFSAERLKGVDSTLKIQPAELGDSAMYLCASNSLDVSSYNEQFFGPGTRLTVL.

The V gene is TRBV7-3, the J gene TRBJ2-1; the D is unclear. From germline, CDR1 is SGHTA and CDR2 FQGTGA. The V gene lost 1 base and the J gene lost 4 bases, with 14 bases spanning the gap. The CDR3 has 16 residues. For the CDR3, the DNA is TGTGCCAGCAGCTTAAGCCAGGAGATCCTTTACAATGAGCAGTTCTTC. This codes for CASSLSQEILYNEQFF.

CDR3 nucleotides: TGTGCCACCAGCAGAGACCCGGACTTCTCCAATGAGCAGTTCTTC. This gives the protein CATSRDPDFSNEQFF. The chain couples TRBV15 to TRBJ2-1, with D perhaps matching TRBD2 (5 bases). This CDR3 comprises 15 residues. Germline CDR1 reads LNHNV; CDR2 reads YYDKDF (reference sequence). The germline V and J ends were trimmed by 0 bases and 6 bases, with 12 bases remaining between them.

The chain recombines TRBV10-1 with TRBJ2-1, with a tentative D call TRBD2 (6 bases). CDR3 length: 15 residues. V lost 5 bases and J 1 base, leaving 12 bases between the germline ends. The germline V gene has CDR1 WNHNN and CDR2 SYGVQD (reference sequence). The CDR3 spells CASSCREPSYNEQFF. CDR3 DNA: TGCGCCAGCAGTTGCCGGGAGCCATCCTACAATGAGCAGTTCTTC.

This chain joins TRBV11-3 and TRBJ1-2, with D perhaps matching TRBD1 (6 bases). The ends were cut back, 10 bases at V and 8 bases at J, with 17 bases in the middle. CDR3 length equals 12 residues. Germline V gene data show CDR1 as SGHNT and CDR2 as YENEEA. The CDR3 nucleotides read TGTGCCACCCGGGACACCCAACTAGGCTACACCTTC. Translated: CATRDTQLGYTF.

The chain recombines TRBV11-2 with TRBJ2-3; 7 nucleotides line up with TRBD1. The CDR3 contains 14 residues. Germline CDR1 is SGHAT and CDR2 is FQNNGV. The V segment lost 5 bases and the J segment 3 bases; nucleotides outside the gene matches: 5. CDR3 protein: CASSPTGPTDTQYF. CDR3 DNA sequence: TGTGCCAGCAGCCCGACAGGGCCTACAGATACGCAGTATTTT.

This chain links TRBV6-5 with TRBJ1-5; TRBD1 agrees at 9 bases. The junction had 9 bases not matched to a gene; V was cut back by 6 bases and J by 6 bases. The CDR3 covers 15 residues. CDR1 and CDR2 (germline): MNHEY, SVGAGI. This CDR3 is CASSLYKDRGQPQHF. In DNA, the CDR3 is TGTGCCAGCAGCCTATACAAGGACAGGGGTCAGCCCCAGCATTTT.

This chain links TRBV13 with TRBJ2-2, with D uncertain. The V end was cut by 1 base, the J end by 2 bases, with 5 bases between. Germline V gives CDR1 PRHDT, CDR2 FYEKMQ (reference sequence). CDR3 length: 14 amino acids. Here the CDR3 reads CASSLEGNTGELFF. CDR3 nucleotide sequence: TGTGCCAGCAGCTTAGAAGGTAACACCGGGGAGCTGTTTTTT.